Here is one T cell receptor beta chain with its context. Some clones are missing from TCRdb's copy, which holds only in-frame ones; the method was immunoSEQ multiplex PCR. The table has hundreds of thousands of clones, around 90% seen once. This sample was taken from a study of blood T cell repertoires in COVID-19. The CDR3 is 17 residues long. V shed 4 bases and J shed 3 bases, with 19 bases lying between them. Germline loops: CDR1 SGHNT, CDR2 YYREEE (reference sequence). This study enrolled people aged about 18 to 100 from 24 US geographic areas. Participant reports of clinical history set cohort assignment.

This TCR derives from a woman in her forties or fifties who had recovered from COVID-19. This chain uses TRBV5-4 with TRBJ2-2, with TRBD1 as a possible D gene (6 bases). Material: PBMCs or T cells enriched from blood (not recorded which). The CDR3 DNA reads TGTGCCAGCAGCGCGTCGGGTTTTCAGGGGTACACCGGGGAGCTGTTTTTT. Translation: CASSASGFQGYTGELFF. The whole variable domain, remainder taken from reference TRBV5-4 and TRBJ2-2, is ETGVTQSPTHLIKTRGQQVTLRCSSQSGHNTVSWYQQALGQGPQFIFQYYREEENGRGNFPPRFSGLQFPNYSSELNVNALELDDSALYLCASSASGFQGYTGELFFGEGSRLTVL.